The 27 T cell receptor beta chains below come from one sample, sequenced in a study of blood T cell repertoires in COVID-19. Some clones are missing from TCRdb's copy, which holds only in-frame ones; the method was immunoSEQ multiplex PCR. The sample records about 190,000 clones, around 83% being singletons. Specimen: PBMCs or T cells enriched from blood (not recorded which). The origin of the receptors is a woman aged 30 to 39 who had been exposed to COVID-19.

The chain recombines TRBV4-1 with TRBJ1-2; 8 bases align to TRBD1. With V trimmed by 1 base and J by 7 bases, 2 bases remained unmatched. The CDR3 is 13 residues long. Germline assignment: CDR1 MGHRA and CDR2 YSYEKL. Written as DNA, the CDR3 is TGCGCCAGCAGCCAAGTTACAGGGGGTGGCTACACCTTC. It encodes CASSQVTGGGYTF.

The chain recombines TRBV10-1 with TRBJ1-5; D remains ambiguous. This CDR3 has 17 amino acids. From germline, CDR1 is WNHNN and CDR2 SYGVQD (reference sequence). V lost 11 bases to trimming and J lost 0 bases, with 23 bases between them. The CDR3, as DNA: TGCGCCGCCCGGACGACTATTAGAACTTATAGCAATCAGCCCCAGCATTTT. Amino acids: CAARTTIRTYSNQPQHF.

The rearrangement joins TRBV7-8 to TRBJ2-1; the match to TRBD1 covers 7 bases. Losses at the gene ends were 5 bases for V and 0 bases for J; bases not matched to a gene: 10. Germline V gene data show CDR1 as SGHVS and CDR2 as FQNEAQ. This CDR3 spans 17 amino acids. The CDR3, as DNA: TGTGCCAGCAGCGTAGGAGGACAGGCGAGCTCCTACAATGAGCAGTTCTTC. As protein: CASSVGGQASSYNEQFF. Based on the CDR3 plus reference TRBV7-8 and TRBJ2-1, the full variable domain is GAGVSQSPRYKVAKRGQDVALRCDPISGHVSLFWYQQALGQGPEFLTYFQNEAQLDKSGLPSDRFFAERPEGSVSTLKIQRTQQEDSAVYLCASSVGGQASSYNEQFFGPGTRLTVL.

The V call is TRBV29-1, the J call TRBJ2-7; TRBD1 matches at 11 bases. CDR3 length: 14 amino acids. V lost 4 bases to trimming and J lost 1 base; unmatched junction nucleotides: 3. Germline CDR1 is SQVTM and CDR2 is ANQGSEA. CDR3 residues: CSVVRDRGSYEQYF. CDR3 nucleotides: TGCAGCGTTGTACGGGACAGGGGGTCCTACGAGCAGTACTTC.

The V call is TRBV7-8, the J call TRBJ1-2; 7 bases agree with TRBD1. The CDR3 has 15 amino acids. Looked up from germline, CDR1 is SGHVS and CDR2 is FQNEAQ. V lost 5 bases to trimming and J lost 4 bases; unmatched junction nucleotides: 10. The CDR3, as DNA: TGTGCCAGCAGCGGAGGACAGGTTCCAACCTATGGCTACACCTTC. Protein: CASSGGQVPTYGYTF.

This chain uses TRBV7-2 with TRBJ2-6; D perhaps matches TRBD1 (6 bases). Between the trimmed V and J ends, which lost 5 bases and 4 bases, there was a span of 18 bases. CDR3 size: 17 residues. The V gene's germline CDR1 is SGHTA and CDR2 FQGNSA. CDR3 residues: CASSPRGQGRGANVLTF. The DNA for the CDR3 is TGTGCCAGCAGCCCAAGGGGCCAGGGGCGGGGGGCCAACGTCCTGACTTTC.

The chain carries TRBV9 and TRBJ2-7; 12 bases are a match to TRBD1. Germline lookup yields CDR1 SGDLS and CDR2 YYNGEE. Trimming cost V 3 bases and J 6 bases; bases outside gene matches: 7. The CDR3 extends over 15 amino acids. The CDR3 coding sequence is TGTGCCAGCAGCGCAACGGGACAGGGGGCCCTCGAGCAGTACTTC. This codes for CASSATGQGALEQYF.

V usage is TRBV10-3 and J usage is TRBJ2-4; 7 bases agree with TRBD1. This CDR3 has 15 residues. Trimming took 4 bases from V and 9 from J; bases not matched to a gene: 12. Germline loops: CDR1 ENHRY, CDR2 SYGVKD. CDR3 region: CAISGYRGTSAIQYF. CDR3 bases: TGTGCCATCAGTGGATACAGGGGCACGTCCGCCATTCAGTACTTC.

V and J are TRBV5-6 and TRBJ1-6; D ambiguous. Trimming pared 3 bases from V and 0 bases from J, leaving 13 bases between. CDR1 is SGHDT and CDR2 is YYEEEE in the germline V gene. There are 17 residues in the CDR3. CDR3 DNA: TGTGCCAGCAGCTCCCCCGGAGGCGGCTCCTATAATTCACCCCTCCACTTT. This gives the protein CASSSPGGGSYNSPLHF.

V is TRBV4-1 and J is TRBJ1-4; 9 bases match TRBD1. Per the germline V gene, CDR1 is MGHRA and CDR2 is YSYEKL. The CDR3 has 14 amino acids. The V gene end was trimmed by 1 base and the J gene end by 10 bases; junction bases not matched to a gene: 4. CDR3 sequence (DNA): TGCGCCAGCAGCCAAGGGACAGGGGTTGGAAAACTGTTTTTT. Translated: CASSQGTGVGKLFF.

The chain has TRBV11-3 and TRBJ2-1; possibly TRBD1 for D (6 bases). V was clipped by 4 bases and J by 8 bases, with 9 bases between them. The CDR3 runs to 12 residues. Per germline, CDR1 SGHNT and CDR2 YENEEA. The CDR3 DNA reads TGTGCCAGCAGCTCGACAGGATATGAGCAGTTCTTC. Translated: CASSSTGYEQFF. Full variable domain (remainder filled in from reference TRBV11-3 and TRBJ2-1): EAGVVQSPRYKIIEKKQPVAFWCNPISGHNTLYWYLQNLGQGPELLIRYENEEAVDDSQLPKDRFSAERLKGVDSTLKIQPAELGDSAVYLCASSSTGYEQFFGPGTRLTVL.

The chain employs TRBV7-9 and TRBJ2-2; 10 positions agree with TRBD2. Germline V gives CDR1 SEHNR, CDR2 FQNEAQ (reference sequence). The CDR3 contains 15 residues. The V gene end was trimmed by 7 bases and the J gene end by 3 bases; junction bases not matched to a gene: 5. As DNA, the CDR3 is TGTGCCAGCAACGGGCTAGCGGGGGACACCGGGGAGCTGTTTTTT. Amino acids: CASNGLAGDTGELFF.

The sample holds a few counts of this clone. The chain links TRBV5-1 to TRBJ2-2, with D possibly TRBD2 on 6 matching bases. The length of the CDR3 is 15 residues. With 4 bases removed from V and 5 bases from J, the gap between germline ends came to 15 bases. The germline gives CDR1 SGHRS, CDR2 YFSETQ. The CDR3 loop is CASSPSGGRTGELFF. CDR3 in DNA: TGCGCCAGCAGCCCTTCCGGGGGAAGGACCGGGGAGCTGTTTTTT.

The chain employs TRBV19 and TRBJ1-5, with 8 positions matching TRBD1. This CDR3 comprises 15 residues. Germline CDR1 and CDR2: LNHDA and SQIVND (reference sequence). V gave up 5 bases and J gave up 6 bases; unmatched junction bases: 9. CDR3 sequence reads: CASSPLTGEAQPQHF. The CDR3, as DNA: TGTGCCAGTAGTCCATTGACAGGGGAGGCTCAGCCCCAGCATTTT.

CDR3 amino acids: CASSPTGQGLSYEQYF. The CDR3 nucleotides are TGCGCCAGCAGCCCCACGGGACAGGGGCTTTCCTACGAGCAGTACTTC. The genes are TRBV5-1 and TRBJ2-7, with TRBD1 matching 10 bases. Germline V gene sequence: CDR1 SGHRS, CDR2 YFSETQ. Trimming removed 4 bases from V and 1 base from J; junction bases left unmatched: 8. The CDR3 spans 16 residues.

This chain links TRBV19 with TRBJ1-2; D may be TRBD1 (6 bases). The length of the CDR3 is 15 residues. The germline gives CDR1 LNHDA, CDR2 SQIVND (reference sequence). V lost 0 bases to trimming and J lost 3 bases, with 11 bases between them. This CDR3 is CASSIDAQGYYGYTF. The CDR3 DNA sequence: TGTGCCAGTAGTATAGATGCCCAGGGGTACTATGGCTACACCTTC.

This clone was recorded only once. The rearrangement joins TRBV27 to TRBJ2-7; D is perhaps TRBD1 (5 bases). The CDR3 covers 12 residues. Per the germline V gene, CDR1 is MNHEY and CDR2 is SMNVEV (reference sequence). Trimming removed 6 bases at V and 4 bases at J, with 10 bases between. The CDR3 DNA is TGTGCCAGCAGCCAGGGTGGGTACGAGCAGTACTTC. Protein sequence: CASSQGGYEQYF.

This clone came up once. The chain joins TRBV7-9 to TRBJ1-1; D is ambiguous. The germline V and J ends were trimmed by 1 base and 1 base, with 10 bases remaining between them. The CDR3 consists of 15 residues. Germline CDR1 reads SEHNR; CDR2 reads FQNEAQ (reference sequence). CDR3 protein: CASSLGGVQNTEAFF. DNA for the CDR3: TGTGCCAGCAGCTTAGGAGGAGTTCAGAACACTGAAGCTTTCTTT.

This chain joins TRBV5-6 and TRBJ2-1, with 10 bases that match TRBD2. Germline V gene sequence: CDR1 SGHDT, CDR2 YYEEEE. After removal of 2 bases from V and 4 bases from J, the junction contained 3 bases not matched to a gene. The CDR3 spans 15 residues. CDR3 amino acids: CASSFGTSVYNEQFF. CDR3 bases: TGTGCCAGCAGCTTCGGGACTAGCGTATACAATGAGCAGTTCTTC.

This chain joins TRBV6-6 and TRBJ1-5; D uncertain. Germline V gives CDR1 MNHNY, CDR2 SVGAGI (reference sequence). The germline V and J ends were trimmed by 2 bases and 4 bases, with 12 bases remaining between them. The CDR3 sequence is 15 residues long. The CDR3 is CASSYVPAENQPQHF. The CDR3 region has the DNA TGTGCCAGCAGTTACGTCCCCGCGGAGAATCAGCCCCAGCATTTT.

This clone was seen a single time. The gene calls are TRBV7-9 and TRBJ2-5; 8 bases map to TRBD2. Looked up from germline, CDR1 is SEHNR and CDR2 is FQNEAQ (reference sequence). V shed 5 bases, J shed 2 bases, and the junction held 7 bases outside the gene matches. The CDR3 runs to 15 residues. CDR3 protein: CASSPSTSGQETQYF. In DNA, the CDR3 is TGTGCCAGCAGCCCGTCCACTAGCGGACAAGAGACCCAGTACTTC. Combining the CDR3 with reference TRBV7-9 and TRBJ2-5 gives the whole variable domain DTGVSQNPRHKITKRGQNVTFRCDPISEHNRLYWYRQTLGQGPEFLTYFQNEAQLEKSRLLSDRFSAERPKGSFSTLEIQRTEQGDSAMYLCASSPSTSGQETQYFGPGTRLLVL.

This clone has only one observation. V usage is TRBV16 and J usage is TRBJ2-5, with 11 bases matching TRBD2. Germline V gene lookup returns CDR1 KGHSY and CDR2 FQNENV. The CDR3 sequence is 15 residues long. The V segment lost 6 bases and the J segment 1 base; nucleotides outside the gene matches: 4. The CDR3 DNA reads TGTGCCAGCAGACGACTAGCGGGGACCCAAGAGACCCAGTACTTC. Protein product: CASRRLAGTQETQYF.

The count of this clone is one. The rearrangement links TRBV24-1 to TRBJ2-5; possibly TRBD2 for D (5 bases). The CDR3 totals 13 residues. Per germline, CDR1 KGHDR and CDR2 SFDVKD. V was trimmed by 9 bases and J by 2 bases, leaving 12 bases between them. The CDR3 spells CATPREAQETQYF. The DNA of the CDR3 is TGTGCCACCCCGAGGGAAGCTCAAGAGACCCAGTACTTC.

This clone was seen once. This chain links TRBV6-5 with TRBJ1-3, with D possibly TRBD1 on 5 matching bases. The V end lost 2 bases, the J end lost 4 bases, and 12 bases lay between the germline ends. The CDR3 sequence is 15 residues long. Germline values: CDR1 MNHEY, CDR2 SVGAGI. The CDR3 region is CASSYGGTLGNTIYF. The DNA for the CDR3 is TGTGCCAGCAGTTACGGGGGGACTTTGGGAAACACCATATATTTT.

The chain combines TRBV3-1 (or the pseudogene TRBV3-2) with TRBJ2-3; D is ambiguous. CDR1 is LGHDT and CDR2 is YNNKEL in the germline V gene (reference sequence). The V gene lost 0 bases and the J gene lost 5 bases, with 9 bases spanning the gap. The CDR3 is 14 amino acids. This CDR3 is CASSQDQARDTQYF. In nucleotides, the CDR3 is TGTGCCAGCAGCCAAGATCAGGCCCGAGATACGCAGTATTTT.

The chain recombines TRBV14 with TRBJ2-1, with TRBD2 matching 16 bases. With 0 bases clipped from V and 10 bases from J, the junction kept 6 bases outside the gene matches. The length of the CDR3 is 17 residues. Germline loops: CDR1 SGHDN, CDR2 FVKESK. The CDR3 here is CASSQDWGLAGGLEQFF. In nucleotides, the CDR3 is TGTGCCAGCAGCCAAGATTGGGGACTAGCGGGGGGGCTCGAGCAGTTCTTC.

V is TRBV7-2 and J is TRBJ1-6; D not certain. Germline CDR1 SGHTA, CDR2 FQGNSA. Trimming took off 2 bases at V and 9 bases at J, with 8 bases between the two ends. The CDR3 runs to 13 residues. The CDR3 here is CASSLFFSSPLHF. CDR3 DNA: TGTGCCAGCAGCTTATTTTTTAGTTCACCCCTCCACTTT.